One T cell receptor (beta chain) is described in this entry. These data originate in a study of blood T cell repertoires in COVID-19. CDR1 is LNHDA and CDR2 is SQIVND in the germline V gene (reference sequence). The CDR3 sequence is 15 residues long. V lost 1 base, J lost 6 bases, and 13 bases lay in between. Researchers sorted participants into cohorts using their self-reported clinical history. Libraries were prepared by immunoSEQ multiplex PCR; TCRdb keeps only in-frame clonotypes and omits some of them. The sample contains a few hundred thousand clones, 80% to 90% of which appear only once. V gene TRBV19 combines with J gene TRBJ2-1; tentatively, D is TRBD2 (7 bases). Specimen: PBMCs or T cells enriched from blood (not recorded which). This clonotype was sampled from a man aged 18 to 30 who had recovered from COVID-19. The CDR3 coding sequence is TGTGCCAGTAGTATAGGGCGGGGGCGTTTCAATGAGCAGTTCTTC. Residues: CASSIGRGRFNEQFF.